The TCR beta chain described here comes from a study of human T cells and chemical hapten exposure. The time point is: pre-sensitization, week 0. Described treatment: therapeutic diphenylcyclopropenone sensitization with weekly scalp DPC. TCRdb analysed the RACE reads with MiXCR anew, one entry per CDR3 protein. Among about 59,000 distinct CDR3 sequences listed, approximately 10% were seen once. This clonotype was seen more than once but under ten times. The CDR3 is 14 residues long. The ends were cut back, 5 bases at V and 7 bases at J, with 18 bases in the middle. The germline CDR1 and CDR2 sequences are KGHSH and LQKENI.

This receptor was identified in a middle-aged woman with alopecia areata. Some clones in this sample may be carry-over from other donors' samples. V and J are TRBV18 and TRBJ2-7; D not resolved. The input for sequencing was whole blood, taken in connection with sensitization to the hapten diphenylcyclopropenone (DPC). The CDR3 DNA sequence: TGTGCCAGCTCATTGCAGAACCCCAGAGAGGAGCAGTACTTC. Protein product: CASSLQNPREEQYF.